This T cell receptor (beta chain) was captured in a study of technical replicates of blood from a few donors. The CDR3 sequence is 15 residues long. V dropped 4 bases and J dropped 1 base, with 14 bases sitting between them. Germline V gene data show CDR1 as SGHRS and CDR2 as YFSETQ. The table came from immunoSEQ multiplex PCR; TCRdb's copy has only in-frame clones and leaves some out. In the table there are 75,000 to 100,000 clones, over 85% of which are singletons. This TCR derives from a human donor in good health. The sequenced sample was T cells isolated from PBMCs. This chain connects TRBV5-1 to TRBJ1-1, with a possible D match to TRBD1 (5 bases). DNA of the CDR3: TGCGCCAGCAGCCCCGGACGGGGGGGGAACACTGAAGCTTTCTTT. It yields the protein CASSPGRGGNTEAFF.